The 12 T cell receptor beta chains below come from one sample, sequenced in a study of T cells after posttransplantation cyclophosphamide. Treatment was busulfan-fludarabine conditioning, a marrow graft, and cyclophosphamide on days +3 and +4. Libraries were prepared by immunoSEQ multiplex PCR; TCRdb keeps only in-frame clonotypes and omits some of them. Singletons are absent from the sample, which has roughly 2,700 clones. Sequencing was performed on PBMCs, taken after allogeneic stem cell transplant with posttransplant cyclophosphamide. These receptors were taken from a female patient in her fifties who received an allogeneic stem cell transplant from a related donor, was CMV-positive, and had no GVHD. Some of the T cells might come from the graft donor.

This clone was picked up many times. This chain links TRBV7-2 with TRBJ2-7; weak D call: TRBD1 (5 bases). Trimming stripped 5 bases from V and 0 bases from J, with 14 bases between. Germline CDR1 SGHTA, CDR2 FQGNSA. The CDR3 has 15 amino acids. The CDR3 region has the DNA TGTGCCAGCAGCCGTACGACAGTCAGCTCCTACGAGCAGTACTTC. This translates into CASSRTTVSSYEQYF.

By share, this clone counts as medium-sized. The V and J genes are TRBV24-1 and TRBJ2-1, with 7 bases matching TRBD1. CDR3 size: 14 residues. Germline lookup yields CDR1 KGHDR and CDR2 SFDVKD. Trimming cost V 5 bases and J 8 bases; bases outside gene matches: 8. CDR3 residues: CATSAATGSYEQFF. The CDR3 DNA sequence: TGTGCCACCAGTGCTGCGACAGGGAGTTATGAGCAGTTCTTC.

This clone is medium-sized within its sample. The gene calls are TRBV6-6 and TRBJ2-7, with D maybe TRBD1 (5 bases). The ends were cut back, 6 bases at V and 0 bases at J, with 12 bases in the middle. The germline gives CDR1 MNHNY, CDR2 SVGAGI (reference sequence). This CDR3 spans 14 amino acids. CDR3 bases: TGTGCCAGCAGCCTCCCGCAGGGCTCCTACGAGCAGTACTTC. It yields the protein CASSLPQGSYEQYF.

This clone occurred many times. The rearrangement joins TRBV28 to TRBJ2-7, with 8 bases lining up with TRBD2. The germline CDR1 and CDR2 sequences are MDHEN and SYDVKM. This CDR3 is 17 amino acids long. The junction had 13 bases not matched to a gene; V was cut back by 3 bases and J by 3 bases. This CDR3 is CASSLPGGGRRDYEQYF. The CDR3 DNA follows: TGTGCCAGCAGTTTGCCCGGGGGGGGCCGGAGGGACTACGAGCAGTACTTC.

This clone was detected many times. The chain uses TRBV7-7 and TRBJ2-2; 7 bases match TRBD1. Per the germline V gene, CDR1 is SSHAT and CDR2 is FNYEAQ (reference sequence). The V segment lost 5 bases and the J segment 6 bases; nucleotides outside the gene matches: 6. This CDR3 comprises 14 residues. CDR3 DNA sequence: TGTGCCAGCAGCGTAACAGGGGAAGCCGGGGAGCTGTTTTTT. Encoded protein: CASSVTGEAGELFF. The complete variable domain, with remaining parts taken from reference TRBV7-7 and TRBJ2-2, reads GAGVSQSPRYKVTKRGQDVTLRCDPISSHATLYWYQQALGQGPEFLTYFNYEAQPDKSGLPSDRFSAERPEGSISTLTIQRTEQRDSAMYRCASSVTGEAGELFFGEGSRLTVL.

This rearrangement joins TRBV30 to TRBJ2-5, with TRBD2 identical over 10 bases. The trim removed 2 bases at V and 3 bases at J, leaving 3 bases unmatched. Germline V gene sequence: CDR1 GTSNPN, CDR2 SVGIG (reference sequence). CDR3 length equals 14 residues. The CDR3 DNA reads TGTGCCTGGAGTCGGACTAGCGGAAAAGAGACCCAGTACTTC. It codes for CAWSRTSGKETQYF.

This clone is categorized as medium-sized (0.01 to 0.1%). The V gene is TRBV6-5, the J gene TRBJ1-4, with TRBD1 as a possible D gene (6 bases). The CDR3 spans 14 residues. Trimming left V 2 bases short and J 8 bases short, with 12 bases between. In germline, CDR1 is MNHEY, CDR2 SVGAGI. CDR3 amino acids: CASSYQGMGEKLFF. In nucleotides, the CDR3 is TGTGCCAGCAGTTACCAGGGGATGGGAGAAAAACTGTTTTTT.

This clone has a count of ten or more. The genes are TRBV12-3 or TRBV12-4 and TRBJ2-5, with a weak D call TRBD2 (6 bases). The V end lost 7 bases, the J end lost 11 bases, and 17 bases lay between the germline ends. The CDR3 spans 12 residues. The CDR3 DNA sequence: TGTGCCAGCACCACGGAGGGGCGTGCGCAGTACTTC. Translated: CASTTEGRAQYF.

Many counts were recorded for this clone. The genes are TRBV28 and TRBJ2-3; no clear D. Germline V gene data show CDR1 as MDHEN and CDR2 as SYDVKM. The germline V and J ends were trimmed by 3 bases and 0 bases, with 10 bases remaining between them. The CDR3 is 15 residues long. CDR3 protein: CASSLTETSTDTQYF. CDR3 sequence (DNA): TGTGCCAGCAGTTTGACTGAGACTAGCACAGATACGCAGTATTTT.

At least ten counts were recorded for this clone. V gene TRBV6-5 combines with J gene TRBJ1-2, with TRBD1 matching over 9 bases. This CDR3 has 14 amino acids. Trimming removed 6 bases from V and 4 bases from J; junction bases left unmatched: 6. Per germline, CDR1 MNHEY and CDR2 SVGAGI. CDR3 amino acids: CASRSGQGTYGYTF. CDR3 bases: TGTGCCAGCAGATCCGGACAGGGGACCTATGGCTACACCTTC.

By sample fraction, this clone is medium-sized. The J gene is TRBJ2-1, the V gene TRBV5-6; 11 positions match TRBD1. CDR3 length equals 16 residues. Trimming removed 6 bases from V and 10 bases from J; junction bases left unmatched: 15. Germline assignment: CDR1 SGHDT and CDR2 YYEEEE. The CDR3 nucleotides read TGTGCCAGCATCCTACTAGGGACAGGGGGTTCCCAAGAGCAGTTCTTC. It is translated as CASILLGTGGSQEQFF.

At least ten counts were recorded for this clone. The CDR3 protein is CASRLGQIETQYF. In nucleotides, the CDR3 is TGTGCCAGCAGGCTTGGACAGATTGAGACCCAGTACTTC. The V call is TRBV6-1, the J call TRBJ2-5; D possibly corresponds to TRBD1 (6 bases). The CDR3 is made up of 13 amino acids. Between the trimmed V and J ends, which lost 6 bases and 5 bases, there was a span of 13 bases. The V gene's germline CDR1 is MNHNS and CDR2 SASEGT.